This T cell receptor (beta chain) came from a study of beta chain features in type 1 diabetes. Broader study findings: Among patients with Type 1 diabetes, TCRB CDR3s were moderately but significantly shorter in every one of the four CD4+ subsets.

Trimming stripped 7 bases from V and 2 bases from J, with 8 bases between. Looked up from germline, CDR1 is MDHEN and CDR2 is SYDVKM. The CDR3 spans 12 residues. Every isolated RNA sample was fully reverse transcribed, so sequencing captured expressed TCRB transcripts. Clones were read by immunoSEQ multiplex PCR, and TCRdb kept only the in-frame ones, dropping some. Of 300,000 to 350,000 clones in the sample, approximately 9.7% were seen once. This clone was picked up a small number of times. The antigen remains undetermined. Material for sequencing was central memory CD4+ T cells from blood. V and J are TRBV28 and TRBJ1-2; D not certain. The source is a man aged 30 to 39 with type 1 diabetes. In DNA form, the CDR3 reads TGTGCCAGCACGACGGTCAACTATGGCTACACCTTC. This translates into CASTTVNYGYTF.